These 16 T cell receptor beta chains were sequenced from one sample in a study of blood T cells in healthy people across ages. Combining a sample-barcoded 5' primer with a J-beta primer mix, a second PCR ran for roughly 7 to 12 cycles. One entry per CDR3 protein results from TCRdb running MiXCR on the 5' RACE reads. The data hold 650,000 to 700,000 distinct CDR3 sequences, with roughly 30% observed a single time. The material sequenced was blood. These TCRs come from a woman of 80 years or more in good health.

This clonotype has only a few counts. This chain links TRBV5-5 with TRBJ1-1; possible D gene TRBD1, 5 bases. The CDR3 spans 15 residues. Germline CDR1 is SGHKS and CDR2 is YYEKEE (reference sequence). V was shortened by 1 base and J by 3 bases, with 13 bases between the two germline ends. The CDR3 spells CASSLTGGIHTEAFF. CDR3 coding DNA: TGTGCCAGCAGCTTGACTGGGGGAATACACACTGAAGCTTTCTTT.

This clonotype was detected ten times or more. The rearrangement links TRBV2 to TRBJ1-1; TRBD1 matches at 8 bases. J lost 1 base, V lost 5 bases, and 0 bases had no gene match. There are 13 residues in the CDR3. The V gene's germline CDR1 is SNHLY and CDR2 FYNNEI. CDR3 protein: CASSQGANTEAFF. CDR3 nucleotides: TGTGCCAGCAGTCAGGGGGCGAACACTGAAGCTTTCTTT.

This clonotype was observed a handful of times. The chain has TRBV3-1 and TRBJ2-5, with TRBD1 as a possible D gene (6 bases). This CDR3 has 15 amino acids. Per germline, CDR1 LGHDT and CDR2 YNNKEL (reference sequence). Trimming took 2 bases from V and 5 from J, leaving 15 bases between them. This CDR3 reads CASSQIPTGGETQYF. The DNA for the CDR3 is TGTGCCAGCAGCCAAATCCCGACAGGTGGGGAGACCCAGTACTTC.

Regarding this clonotype: A much larger clonotype is one base distant, so this may be a read error. CDR3: CASRSLDEQYF. The DNA of the CDR3 is TGTGCCAGCAGGTCCCTCGATGAGCAGTACTTC. This chain uses TRBV7-9 with TRBJ2-1, with unresolved D. Gene TRBJ2-7 matches the end of the DNA better, so the J call may be wrong. This CDR3 comprises 11 residues. CDR1 is SEHNR and CDR2 is FQNEAQ in the germline V gene (reference sequence).

The chain uses TRBV12-3 or TRBV12-4 and TRBJ1-5; D is unclear. V was trimmed by 4 bases and J by 1 base, leaving 14 bases between them. CDR3 length: 16 amino acids. CDR3 in DNA: TGTGCCAGCAGTTCGAAGGGCGGGCTGAGCAATCAGCCCCAGCATTTT. It is translated as CASSSKGGLSNQPQHF.

This clonotype was detected ten times or more. This sequence joins TRBV2 and TRBJ1-2; D may be TRBD1 (6 bases). The CDR3 extends over 14 amino acids. The ends were cut back, 4 bases at V and 2 bases at J, with 11 bases in the middle. Germline V gives CDR1 SNHLY, CDR2 FYNNEI. In DNA, the CDR3 is TGTGCCAGCAGTGTACAGGGACTCAACTATGGCTACACCTTC. Translated, it gives CASSVQGLNYGYTF.

This clonotype occurred many times. V and J are TRBV20-1 and TRBJ2-3; tentative D call: TRBD2 (6 bases). Germline V CDR1 and CDR2: DFQATT, SNEGSKA (reference sequence). CDR3 length: 14 amino acids. V lost 3 bases to trimming and J lost 4 bases, with 14 bases between them. The CDR3 DNA is TGCAGTGCTAGTTTAGCGGAAACATCAGATACGCAGTATTTT. Amino acid sequence: CSASLAETSDTQYF.

Points on this clonotype: A clone one base away is much larger, so this may be a read error. This sequence joins TRBV9 and TRBJ2-7; D is undetermined. V lost 3 bases and J 1 base, leaving 17 bases between the germline ends. The CDR3 runs 16 residues. Germline-derived CDR1 and CDR2 are SGDLS and YYNGEE. The CDR3 loop is CASSAEPTVTSYEQYF. The CDR3 DNA reads as TGTGCCAGCAGCGCCGAGCCGACGGTGACGTCCTACGAGCAGTACTTC.

Of note for this clonotype: One base away lies a much larger clone, so this may be a sequencing read error. The chain carries TRBV2 and TRBJ2-7; TRBD1 matches 9 bases. Germline assignment: CDR1 SNHLY and CDR2 FYNNEI. Trimming removed 2 bases from V and 2 bases from J; junction bases left unmatched: 4. There are 15 residues in the CDR3. The CDR3 sequence: CASSERDRVAYEQYF. The CDR3 DNA reads TGTGCCAGCAGTGAACGGGACAGGGTCGCCTACGAGCAGTACTTC.

This clonotype was observed at least ten times. The chain combines TRBV5-1 with TRBJ1-4; D remains ambiguous. The ends were cut back, 1 base at V and 3 bases at J, with 7 bases in the middle. This CDR3 has 14 amino acids. Germline V gene lookup returns CDR1 SGHRS and CDR2 YFSETQ. CDR3 sequence reads: CASSLFGANEKLFF. CDR3 nucleotides: TGCGCCAGCAGCTTGTTTGGAGCTAATGAAAAACTGTTTTTT.

Only one count was recorded for this clonotype. One base away lies a much larger clone, so this may be a sequencing read error. This chain uses TRBV7-9 with TRBJ1-2; D gene ambiguous. CDR1 SEHNR and CDR2 FQNEAQ come from the germline V gene (reference sequence). The CDR3 is 13 amino acids. Trimming shortened V by 3 bases and J by 8 bases, and 13 bases separated the two germline ends. CDR3 in amino acids: CASSLKEWGGYTF. CDR3 nucleotides: TGTGCCAGCAGCTTGAAGGAATGGGGAGGCTACACCTTC.

This chain links TRBV27 with TRBJ1-1, with D uncertain. The CDR3 totals 13 residues. Trimming pared 5 bases from V and 11 bases from J, leaving 18 bases between. Germline V gene sequence: CDR1 MNHEY, CDR2 SMNVEV (reference sequence). CDR3 bases: TGTGCCAGCAGTCCCGTCCGCGCGGGATCCGCTTTCTTT. This codes for CASSPVRAGSAFF.

This clonotype was recorded many times. The chain joins TRBV6-5 to TRBJ2-7; TRBD1 agrees at 10 bases. Germline assignment: CDR1 MNHEY and CDR2 SVGAGI. This CDR3 is built from 13 residues. V lost 2 bases and J lost 11; bases outside the gene matches: 6. CDR3 sequence (DNA): TGTGCCAGCAGTTACGACAGGGGGCAAAGTGAGTACTTC. Its translation: CASSYDRGQSEYF.

This chain joins TRBV7-8 and TRBJ2-5; D not resolved. CDR1 is SGHVS and CDR2 is FQNEAQ in the germline V gene. This CDR3 is 14 amino acids long. Trimming cost V 1 base and J 11 bases, with 17 bases left between them. CDR3 coding DNA: TGTGCCAGCAGCTTAGTTCGGGCCTCAAATGAGCAGTACTTC. This gives the protein CASSLVRASNEQYF.

This clonotype was seen at least ten times. V and J are TRBV7-3 and TRBJ1-2, with D hard to call. The CDR3 spans 14 residues. Trimming stripped 1 base from V and 2 bases from J, with 8 bases between. The germline gives CDR1 SGHTA, CDR2 FQGTGA. The CDR3 sequence is CASSLMGENYGYTF. CDR3 DNA: TGTGCCAGCAGCTTAATGGGAGAAAACTATGGCTACACCTTC.

The chain couples TRBV29-1 to TRBJ2-7; D gene unclear. The CDR3 sequence is 12 residues long. Germline V gene sequence: CDR1 SQVTM, CDR2 ANQGSEA. V lost 5 bases to trimming and J lost 2 bases, with 10 bases between them. The chain's CDR3 is CSVKGNPYEQYF. For the CDR3, the DNA is TGCAGCGTTAAAGGCAACCCCTACGAGCAGTACTTC.